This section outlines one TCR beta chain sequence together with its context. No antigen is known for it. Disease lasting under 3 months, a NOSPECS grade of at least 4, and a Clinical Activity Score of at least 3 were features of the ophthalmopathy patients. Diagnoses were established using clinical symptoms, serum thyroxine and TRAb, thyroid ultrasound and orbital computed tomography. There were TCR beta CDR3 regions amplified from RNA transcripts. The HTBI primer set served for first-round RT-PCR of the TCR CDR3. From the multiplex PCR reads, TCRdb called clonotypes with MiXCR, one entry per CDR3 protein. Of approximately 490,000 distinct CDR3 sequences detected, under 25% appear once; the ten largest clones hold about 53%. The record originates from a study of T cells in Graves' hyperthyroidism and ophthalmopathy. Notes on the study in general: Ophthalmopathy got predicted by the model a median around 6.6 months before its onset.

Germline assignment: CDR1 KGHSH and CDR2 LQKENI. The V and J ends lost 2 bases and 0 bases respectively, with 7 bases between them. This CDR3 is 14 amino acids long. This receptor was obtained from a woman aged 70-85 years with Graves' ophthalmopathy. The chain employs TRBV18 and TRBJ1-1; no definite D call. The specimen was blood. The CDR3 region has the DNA TGTGCCAGCTCACCATTGTTAGTGAACACTGAAGCTTTCTTT. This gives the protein CASSPLLVNTEAFF.